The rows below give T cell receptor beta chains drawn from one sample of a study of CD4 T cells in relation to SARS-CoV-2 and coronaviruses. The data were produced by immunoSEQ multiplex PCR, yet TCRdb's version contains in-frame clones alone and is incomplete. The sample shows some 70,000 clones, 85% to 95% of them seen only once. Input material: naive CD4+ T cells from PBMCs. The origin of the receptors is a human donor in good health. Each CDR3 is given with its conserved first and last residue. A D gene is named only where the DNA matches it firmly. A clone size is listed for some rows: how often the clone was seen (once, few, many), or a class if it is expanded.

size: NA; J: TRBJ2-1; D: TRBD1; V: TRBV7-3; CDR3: CASSLTTPQTQGASYNEQFF; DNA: TGTGCCAGCAGCCTAACAACTCCCCAAACACAGGGGGCCTCCTACAATGAGCAGTTCTTC
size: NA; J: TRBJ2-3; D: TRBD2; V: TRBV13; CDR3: CASTNSGGTTDTQYF; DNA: TGTGCCAGCACTAATAGCGGGGGGACCACAGATACGCAGTATTTT
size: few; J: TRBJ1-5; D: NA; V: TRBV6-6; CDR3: CASRRLSNQPQHF; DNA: TGTGCCAGCAGGCGTTTGTCCAATCAGCCCCAGCATTTT
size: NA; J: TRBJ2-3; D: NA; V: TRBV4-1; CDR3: CASGGSTDTQYF; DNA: TGCGCCAGCGGGGGTAGCACAGATACGCAGTATTTT
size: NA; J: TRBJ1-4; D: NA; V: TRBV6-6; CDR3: CASNDRPRSTNEKLFF; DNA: TGTGCCAGCAACGATCGACCGAGATCAACTAATGAAAAACTGTTTTTT
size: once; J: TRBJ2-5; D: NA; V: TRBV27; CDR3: CASSLRGLETQYF; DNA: TGTGCCAGCAGCCTCCGGGGCTTAGAGACCCAGTACTTC
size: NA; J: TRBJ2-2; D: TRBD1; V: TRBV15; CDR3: CATSRFQGAKTGELFF; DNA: TGTGCCACCAGCAGATTTCAGGGGGCGAAAACCGGGGAGCTGTTTTTT
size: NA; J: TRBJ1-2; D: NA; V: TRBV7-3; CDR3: CASSPGENYGYTF; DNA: TGTGCCAGCAGCCCCGGAGAAAACTATGGCTACACCTTC
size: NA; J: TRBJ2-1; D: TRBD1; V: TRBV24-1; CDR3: CATSPGQGIRQFF; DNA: TGTGCCACCAGTCCTGGACAGGGTATTCGACAGTTCTTC
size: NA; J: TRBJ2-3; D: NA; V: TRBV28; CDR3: CASSLVAGTDTQYF; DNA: TGTGCCAGCAGTTTAGTGGCGGGCACAGATACGCAGTATTTT
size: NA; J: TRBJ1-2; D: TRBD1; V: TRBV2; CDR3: CASSEATLLQGAGGYTF; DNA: TGTGCCAGCAGTGAAGCGACACTACTACAGGGGGCTGGCGGCTACACCTTC
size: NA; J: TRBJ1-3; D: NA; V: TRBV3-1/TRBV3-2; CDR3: CASSPQLSGNTIYF; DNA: TGTGCCAGCAGCCCGCAGCTCTCTGGAAACACCATATATTTT
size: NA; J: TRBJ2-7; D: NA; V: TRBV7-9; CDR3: CASSFSSPGREQYF; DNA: TGTGCCAGCAGCTTCTCGTCCCCCGGACGCGAGCAGTACTTC
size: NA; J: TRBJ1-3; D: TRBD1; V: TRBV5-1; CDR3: CASSGTGAGSGNTIYF; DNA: TGCGCCAGCAGCGGAACAGGGGCAGGCTCTGGAAACACCATATATTTT
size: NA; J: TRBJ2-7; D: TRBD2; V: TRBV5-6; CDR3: CASSLIGGDEQYF; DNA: TGTGCCAGCAGCTTGATTGGGGGGGACGAGCAGTACTTC
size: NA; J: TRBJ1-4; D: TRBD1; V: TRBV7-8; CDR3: CASSSWTGEGEKLFF; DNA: TGTGCCAGCAGCTCCTGGACAGGGGAGGGTGAAAAACTGTTTTTT
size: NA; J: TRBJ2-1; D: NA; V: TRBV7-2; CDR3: CASSRYNEQFF; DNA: TGTGCCAGCAGCCGGTACAATGAGCAGTTCTTC
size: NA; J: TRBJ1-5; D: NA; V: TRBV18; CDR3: CASSPPNGNGNQPQHF; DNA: TGTGCCAGCTCACCACCGAACGGAAATGGCAATCAGCCCCAGCATTTT
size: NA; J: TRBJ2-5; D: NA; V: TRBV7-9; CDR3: CASRIDTYQETQYF; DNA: TGTGCCAGCAGGATAGACACGTACCAAGAGACCCAGTACTTC
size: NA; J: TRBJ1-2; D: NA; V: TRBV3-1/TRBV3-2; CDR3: CASSQGQSYGYTF; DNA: TGTGCCAGCAGCCAAGGACAGTCCTATGGCTACACCTTC
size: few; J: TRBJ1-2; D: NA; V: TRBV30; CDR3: CAWSLGANYGYTF; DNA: TGTGCCTGGAGTCTCGGGGCTAACTATGGCTACACCTTC
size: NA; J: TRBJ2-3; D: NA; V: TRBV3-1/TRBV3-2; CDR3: CASSQVGGRGSTDTQYF; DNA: TGTGCCAGCAGCCAAGTCGGGGGCCGGGGAAGCACAGATACGCAGTATTTT
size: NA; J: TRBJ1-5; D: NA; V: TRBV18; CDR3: CASSQGNNQPQHF; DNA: TGTGCCAGCTCACAGGGTAACAATCAGCCCCAGCATTTT
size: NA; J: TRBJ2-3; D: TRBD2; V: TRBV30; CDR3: CAWRDGLAGTDTQYF; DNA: TGTGCCTGGAGGGACGGGCTAGCGGGCACAGATACGCAGTATTTT
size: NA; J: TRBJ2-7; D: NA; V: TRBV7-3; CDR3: CASSRGTATYEQYF; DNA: TGTGCCAGCAGCCGGGGGACTGCAACCTACGAGCAGTACTTC
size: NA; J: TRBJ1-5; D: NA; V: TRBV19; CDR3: CASSIQRGFNQPQHF; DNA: TGTGCCAGTAGTATCCAAAGGGGTTTCAATCAGCCCCAGCATTTT
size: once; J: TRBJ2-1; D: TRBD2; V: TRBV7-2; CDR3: CASSSGLAGSNEQFF; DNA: TGTGCCAGCAGCTCCGGACTAGCGGGGAGCAATGAGCAGTTCTTC
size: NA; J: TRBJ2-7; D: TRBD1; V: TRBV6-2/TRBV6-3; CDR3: CASSYSGTGYDEQYF; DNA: TGTGCCAGCAGTTACTCCGGGACAGGGTACGACGAGCAGTACTTC
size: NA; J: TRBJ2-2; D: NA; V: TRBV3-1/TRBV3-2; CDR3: CASSRDLYTGELFF; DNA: TGTGCCAGCAGCCGGGACTTATACACCGGGGAGCTGTTTTTT
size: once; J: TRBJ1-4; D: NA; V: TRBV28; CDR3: CASSPVGGVGEKLFF; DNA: TGTGCCAGCAGCCCAGTGGGCGGGGTGGGGGAAAAACTGTTTTTT
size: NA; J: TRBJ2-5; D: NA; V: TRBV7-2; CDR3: CASSRDLLETQYF; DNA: TGTGCCAGCAGCCGGGACCTTTTGGAGACCCAGTACTTC
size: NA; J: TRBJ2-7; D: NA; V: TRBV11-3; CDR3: CASSLDSSLGQYF; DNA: TGTGCCAGCAGCTTGGATAGTAGTCTCGGGCAGTACTTC
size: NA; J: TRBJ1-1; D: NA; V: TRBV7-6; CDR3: CASSVGEATEAFF; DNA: TGTGCCAGCAGCGTTGGGGAGGCCACTGAAGCTTTCTTT
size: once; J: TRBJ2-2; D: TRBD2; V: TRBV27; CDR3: CASGLGTSGANTGELFF; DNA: TGTGCCAGCGGGCTGGGGACTAGCGGGGCCAACACCGGGGAGCTGTTTTTT
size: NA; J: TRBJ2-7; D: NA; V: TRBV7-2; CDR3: CASSFFRRESRLGGQYF; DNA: TGTGCCAGCAGCTTTTTCCGACGGGAGTCCCGACTTGGGGGGCAGTACTTC
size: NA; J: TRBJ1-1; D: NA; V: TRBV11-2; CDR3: CASSLLSREGTEAFF; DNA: TGTGCCAGCAGCTTACTGTCCCGGGAAGGGACTGAAGCTTTCTTT
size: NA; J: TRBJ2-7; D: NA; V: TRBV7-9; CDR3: CASSLSLSGNEQYF; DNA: TGTGCCAGCAGCTTAAGTTTATCGGGGAACGAGCAGTACTTC
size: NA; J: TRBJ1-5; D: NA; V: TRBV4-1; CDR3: CASSREGDQPQHF; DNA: TGCGCCAGCAGCCGAGAAGGGGACCAGCCCCAGCATTTT
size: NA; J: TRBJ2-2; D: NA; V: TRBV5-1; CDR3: CASSPNSGSGELFF; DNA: TGCGCCAGCAGCCCTAATTCAGGGTCCGGGGAGCTGTTTTTT
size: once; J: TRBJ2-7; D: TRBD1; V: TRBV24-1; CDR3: CATSDNRGLGDEQYF; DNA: TGTGCCACCAGTGATAACAGGGGTTTGGGGGACGAGCAGTACTTC
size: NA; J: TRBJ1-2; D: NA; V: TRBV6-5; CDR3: CANRRVDDGYTF; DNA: TGTGCCAACAGACGGGTTGATGATGGCTACACCTTC
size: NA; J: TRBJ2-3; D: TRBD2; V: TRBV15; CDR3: CATSSGLAGGRDTQYF; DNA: TGTGCCACCAGCAGCGGGCTAGCGGGGGGGCGAGATACGCAGTATTTT
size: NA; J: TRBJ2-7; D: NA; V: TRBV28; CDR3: CASSLRPSLSYEQYF; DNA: TGTGCCAGCAGTTTAAGGCCCAGCCTCTCCTACGAGCAGTACTTC
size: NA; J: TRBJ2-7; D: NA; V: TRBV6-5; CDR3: CASTGEPGSPYEQYF; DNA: TGTGCCAGTACTGGAGAACCGGGGTCACCCTACGAGCAGTACTTC
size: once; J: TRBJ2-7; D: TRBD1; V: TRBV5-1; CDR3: CASSQGQGNEQYF; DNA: TGCGCCAGCAGCCAGGGACAGGGTAACGAGCAGTACTTC
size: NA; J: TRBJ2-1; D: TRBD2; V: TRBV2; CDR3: CASSVVRLAGGNEQFF; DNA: TGTGCCAGCAGTGTAGTCCGACTAGCGGGGGGCAATGAGCAGTTCTTC
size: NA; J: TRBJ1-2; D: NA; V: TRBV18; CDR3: CASSPRGRTRERGYTF; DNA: TGTGCCAGCTCACCCCGAGGAAGGACCAGGGAACGTGGCTACACCTTC
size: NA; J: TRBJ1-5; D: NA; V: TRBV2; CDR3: CASSSPPAGQPQHF; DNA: TGTGCCAGCAGCTCTCCGCCCGCGGGGCAGCCCCAGCATTTT
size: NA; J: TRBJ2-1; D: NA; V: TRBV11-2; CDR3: CASSLEGLAANNEQFF; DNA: TGTGCCAGCAGCTTAGAAGGTTTGGCGGCTAACAATGAGCAGTTCTTC
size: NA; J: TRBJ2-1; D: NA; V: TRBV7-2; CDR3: CASSLSSGAIYNEQFF; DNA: TGTGCCAGCAGCTTAAGTTCCGGGGCTATATACAATGAGCAGTTCTTC